Included here is one T cell receptor beta chain sequence, with context. Original methodology: Amplification of reference gene primers provided the estimated nucleated cell counts. Measured with immunoSEQ multiplex PCR; TCRdb has only the in-frame clones, and not every one. V, J and clone size are taken as reported in that table, and D and trimming were inferred from the DNA itself. The top ten hold roughly 3% of the sample, which has tens of thousands of clones, approximately 91% seen once. The data are from a study of blood T cell repertoires in COVID-19. Overall study: The study drew acute and convalescent COVID-19 samples from the United States, Italy and Spain. PBMCs, B-cell-depleted T cells, or T cells provided the cDNA or gDNA that made up the material.

The CDR3 is made up of 14 amino acids. V lost 0 bases to trimming and J lost 3 bases, with 8 bases between them. Germline loops: CDR1 MNHEY, CDR2 SVGEGT. V and J are TRBV6-2 or TRBV6-3 and TRBJ1-1, with D unclear. The TCR was taken from a man in his forties or fifties with active COVID-19. What was sequenced was peripheral blood. CDR3 nucleotide sequence: TGTGCCAGCAGTTACTCGCGGCAGTACACTGAAGCTTTCTTT. This translates into CASSYSRQYTEAFF.